This TCR beta chain was sequenced during a study of cytomegalovirus exposure and HLA in healthy donors. With V trimmed by 1 base and J by 10 bases, 8 bases remained unmatched. The germline CDR1 and CDR2 sequences are MDHEN and SYDVKM. The length of the CDR3 is 15 residues. The PCR used 60 Vbeta and 13 Jbeta primers. Sequencing used immunoSEQ multiplex PCR; TCRdb keeps in-frame clones, though not all of them. The sample has about 170,000 clones; 65% to 85% are singletons. Worth noting for this clone: Its matching antigen is unknown.

Study-wide results and caveats: Per published accounts, TCR beta sequences correctly predicted the HLA-A and HLA-B alleles of most subjects. Investigators reported 150 to 200 TCR beta chains as tied to cytomegalovirus. Among donors in an Asian-associated ancestry cluster, a later analysis reportedly found fewer N-insertions than the approximately 700-donor mean. Clonal expansion was found to be greater in HLA-associated TCR beta chains than in equally common others in a later analysis.

The V gene is TRBV28, the J gene TRBJ2-1; 9 bases are a match to TRBD2. The sample comprised PBMCs. The TCR originated in a woman in her fifties or sixties in good health and CMV-seropositive. The CDR3 loop is CASSLSAGGPSEQFF. The CDR3 bases are TGTGCCAGCAGTTTATCGGCGGGAGGGCCAAGCGAGCAGTTCTTC.